A selection of T cell receptor beta chains follows, all from one sample in a study of identical twins. TCRdb re-called the 5' RACE reads with MiXCR, one entry per CDR3 protein. The data hold about 100,000 distinct CDR3 sequences, with just under 6% observed a single time. Sequencing used memory T cells sorted from blood. The receptors come from a woman aged 45-65 years in good health. Both conserved end residues are trimmed from each CDR3. The D gene is left open where the match is weak.

d_call: .; j_call: TRBJ2-2; v_call: TRBV9; cdr3_length: 13; cdr3_aa: ASSGGRAITGELF
d_call: .; j_call: TRBJ2-2; v_call: TRBV7-7; cdr3_length: 14; cdr3_aa: ASSLGPRGKTGELF
d_call: .; j_call: TRBJ2-3; v_call: TRBV7-6; cdr3_length: 13; cdr3_aa: ASSLISSGADTQY
d_call: .; j_call: TRBJ2-5; v_call: TRBV29-1; cdr3_length: 10; cdr3_aa: GGARVQETQY
d_call: TRBD2; j_call: TRBJ2-5; v_call: TRBV29-1; cdr3_length: 13; cdr3_aa: SVRLSGRAEETQY
d_call: TRBD1; j_call: TRBJ2-1; v_call: TRBV19; cdr3_length: 11; cdr3_aa: ASSIDGQDEQF
d_call: TRBD2; j_call: TRBJ2-3; v_call: TRBV4-2; cdr3_length: 14; cdr3_aa: ASSQGSGRVPDTQY
d_call: .; j_call: TRBJ2-2; v_call: TRBV11-2; cdr3_length: 12; cdr3_aa: ASQGTWNTGELF
d_call: .; j_call: TRBJ1-1; v_call: TRBV4-1; cdr3_length: 11; cdr3_aa: ASSDQGYPEAF
d_call: TRBD2; j_call: TRBJ2-1; v_call: TRBV11-3; cdr3_length: 13; cdr3_aa: ASSPGTSGYNEQF
d_call: .; j_call: TRBJ1-1; v_call: TRBV6-1; cdr3_length: 12; cdr3_aa: ASSQSFMNTEAF